Below, one TCR beta chain is given with its context. Its antigen is not known. These data come from a study of T-cell memory formation after mild COVID-19. Study background: Among the donors, TCR clusters were largely specific to each donor.

The germline V gene has CDR1 SGDLS and CDR2 YYNGEE. The CDR3 has 16 residues. V lost 4 bases, J lost 4 bases, and 15 bases lay in between. Study-level results: The pre-infection memory compartment contained some responding clones, suggesting cross-reactive memory joined.

TCRdb fed the 5' RACE reads into MiXCR, producing one record per CDR3 protein. Among 70,000 to 100,000 distinct CDR3 sequences listed, more than 12% were seen once. The clonotype was recovered from a man younger than 35 who had mild COVID-19 (a few samples of this study predate the infection). Cell type and time point are not known. The rearrangement joins TRBV9 to TRBJ1-6; D may be TRBD1 (6 bases). Sequenced sample: PBMCs or a T cell subset sorted from them (not recorded which). CDR3 protein: CASSQTRDTYNSPLHF. CDR3 in DNA: TGTGCCAGCAGCCAGACCCGGGACACTTATAATTCACCCCTCCACTTT.